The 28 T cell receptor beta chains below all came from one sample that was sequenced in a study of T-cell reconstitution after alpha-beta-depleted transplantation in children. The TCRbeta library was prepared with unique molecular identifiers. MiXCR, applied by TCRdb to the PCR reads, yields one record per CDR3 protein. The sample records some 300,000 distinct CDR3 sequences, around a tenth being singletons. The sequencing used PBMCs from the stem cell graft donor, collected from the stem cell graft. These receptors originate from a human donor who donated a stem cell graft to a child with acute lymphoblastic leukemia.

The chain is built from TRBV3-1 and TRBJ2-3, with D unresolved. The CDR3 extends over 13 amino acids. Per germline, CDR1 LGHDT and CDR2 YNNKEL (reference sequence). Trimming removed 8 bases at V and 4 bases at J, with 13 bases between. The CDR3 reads CASSYPFADTQYF. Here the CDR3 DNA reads TGTGCCAGCTCGTATCCTTTCGCAGATACGCAGTATTTT.

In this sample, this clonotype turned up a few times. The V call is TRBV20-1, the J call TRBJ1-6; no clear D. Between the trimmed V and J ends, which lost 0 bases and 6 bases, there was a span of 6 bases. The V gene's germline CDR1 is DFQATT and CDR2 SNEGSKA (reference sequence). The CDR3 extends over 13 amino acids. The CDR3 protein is CSARDGGNSPLHF. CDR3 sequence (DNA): TGCAGTGCTAGAGATGGTGGTAATTCACCCCTCCACTTT.

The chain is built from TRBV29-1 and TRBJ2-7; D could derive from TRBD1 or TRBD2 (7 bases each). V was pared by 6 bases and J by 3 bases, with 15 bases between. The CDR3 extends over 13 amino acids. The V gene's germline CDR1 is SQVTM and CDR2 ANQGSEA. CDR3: CSVQGGDNYEQYF. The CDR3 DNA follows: TGCAGCGTCCAGGGGGGGGATAACTACGAGCAGTACTTC.

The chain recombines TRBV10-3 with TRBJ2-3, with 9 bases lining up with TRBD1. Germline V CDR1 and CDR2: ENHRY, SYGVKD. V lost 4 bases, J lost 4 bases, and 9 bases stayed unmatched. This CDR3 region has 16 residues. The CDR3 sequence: CAISARTGVGADTQYF. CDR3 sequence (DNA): TGTGCCATCAGTGCGAGGACAGGGGTTGGTGCAGATACGCAGTATTTT.

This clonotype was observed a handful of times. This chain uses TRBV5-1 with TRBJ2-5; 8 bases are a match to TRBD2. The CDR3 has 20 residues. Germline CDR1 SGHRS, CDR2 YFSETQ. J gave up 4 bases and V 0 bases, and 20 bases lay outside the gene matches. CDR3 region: CASSLAGSPTSGRRGETQYF. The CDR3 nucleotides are TGCGCCAGCAGCTTGGCAGGCAGCCCAACTAGCGGAAGGCGGGGAGAGACCCAGTACTTC.

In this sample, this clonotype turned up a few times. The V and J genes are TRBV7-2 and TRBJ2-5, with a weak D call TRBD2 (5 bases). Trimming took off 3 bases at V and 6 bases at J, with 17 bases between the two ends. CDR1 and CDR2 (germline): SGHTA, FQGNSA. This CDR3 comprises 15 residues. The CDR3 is CASSLVGGSEKTQYF. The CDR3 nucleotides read TGTGCCAGCAGCTTGGTGGGCGGGTCTGAGAAGACCCAGTACTTC.

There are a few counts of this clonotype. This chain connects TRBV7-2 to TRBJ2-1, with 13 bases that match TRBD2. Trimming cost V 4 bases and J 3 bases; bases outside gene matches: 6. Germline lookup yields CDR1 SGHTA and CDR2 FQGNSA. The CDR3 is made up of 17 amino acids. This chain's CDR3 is CASSYALAGGLYNEQFF. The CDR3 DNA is TGTGCCAGCAGCTACGCACTAGCGGGAGGGCTCTACAATGAGCAGTTCTTC. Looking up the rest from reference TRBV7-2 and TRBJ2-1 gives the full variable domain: GAGVSQSPSNKVTEKGKDVELRCDPISGHTALYWYRQSLGQGLEFLIYFQGNSAPDKSGLPSDRFSAERTGGSVSTLTIQRTQQEDSAVYLCASSYALAGGLYNEQFFGPGTRLTVL.

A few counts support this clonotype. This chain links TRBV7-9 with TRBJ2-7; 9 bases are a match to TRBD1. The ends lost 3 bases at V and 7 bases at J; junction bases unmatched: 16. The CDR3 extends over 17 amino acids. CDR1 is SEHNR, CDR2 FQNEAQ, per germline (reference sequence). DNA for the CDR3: TGTGCCAGCAGCTTCCTATCGACAGGGGGTTTCTCCTGGGAGCAGTACTTC. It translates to CASSFLSTGGFSWEQYF. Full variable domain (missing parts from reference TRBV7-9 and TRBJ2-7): DTGVSQNPRHKITKRGQNVTFRCDPISEHNRLYWYRQTLGQGPEFLTYFQNEAQLEKSRLLSDRFSAERPKGSFSTLEIQRTEQGDSAMYLCASSFLSTGGFSWEQYFGPGTRLTVT.

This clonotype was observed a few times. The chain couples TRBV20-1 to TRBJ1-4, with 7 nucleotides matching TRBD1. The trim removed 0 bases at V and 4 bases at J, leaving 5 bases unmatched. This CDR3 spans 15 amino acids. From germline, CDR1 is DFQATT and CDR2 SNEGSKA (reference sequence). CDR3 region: CSAREEGTVNEKLFF. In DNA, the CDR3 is TGCAGTGCTAGAGAAGAGGGGACAGTTAATGAAAAACTGTTTTTT.

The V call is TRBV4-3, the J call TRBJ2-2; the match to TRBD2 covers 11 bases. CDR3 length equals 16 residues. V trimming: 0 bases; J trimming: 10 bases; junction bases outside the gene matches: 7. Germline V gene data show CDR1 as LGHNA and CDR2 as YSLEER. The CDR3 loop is CASSQERLAGGVELFF. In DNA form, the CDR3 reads TGCGCCAGCAGCCAAGAACGGCTAGCGGGAGGTGTGGAGCTGTTTTTT.

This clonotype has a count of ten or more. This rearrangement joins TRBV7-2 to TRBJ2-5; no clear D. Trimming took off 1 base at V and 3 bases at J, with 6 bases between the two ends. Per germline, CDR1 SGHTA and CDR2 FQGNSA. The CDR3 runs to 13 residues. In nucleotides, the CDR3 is TGTGCCAGCAGCTTAGGCTTAAAAGAGACCCAGTACTTC. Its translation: CASSLGLKETQYF. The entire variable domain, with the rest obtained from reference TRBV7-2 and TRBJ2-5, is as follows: GAGVSQSPSNKVTEKGKDVELRCDPISGHTALYWYRQSLGQGLEFLIYFQGNSAPDKSGLPSDRFSAERTGGSVSTLTIQRTQQEDSAVYLCASSLGLKETQYFGPGTRLLVL.

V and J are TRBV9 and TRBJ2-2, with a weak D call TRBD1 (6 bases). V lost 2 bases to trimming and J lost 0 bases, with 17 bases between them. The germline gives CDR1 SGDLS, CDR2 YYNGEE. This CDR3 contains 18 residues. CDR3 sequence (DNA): TGTGCCAGCAGCGTCTCATCACAGGGACCTACGAACACCGGGGAGCTGTTTTTT. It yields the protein CASSVSSQGPTNTGELFF.

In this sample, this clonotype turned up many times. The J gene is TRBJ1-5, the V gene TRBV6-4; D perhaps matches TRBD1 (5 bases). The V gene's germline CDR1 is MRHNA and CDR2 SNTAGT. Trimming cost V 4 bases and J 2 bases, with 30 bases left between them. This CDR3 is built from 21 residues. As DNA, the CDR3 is TGTGCCAGCAGTGGACTCTCCACAGGATCCCGGAAACAGAAGGGCAATCAGCCCCAGCATTTT. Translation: CASSGLSTGSRKQKGNQPQHF.

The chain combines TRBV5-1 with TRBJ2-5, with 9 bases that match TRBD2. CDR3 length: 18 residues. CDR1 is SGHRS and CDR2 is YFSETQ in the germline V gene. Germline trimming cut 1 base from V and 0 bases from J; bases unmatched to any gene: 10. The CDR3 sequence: CASSLSSGTFRYQETQYF. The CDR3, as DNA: TGCGCCAGCAGCTTGTCTAGCGGGACCTTTCGGTACCAAGAGACCCAGTACTTC.

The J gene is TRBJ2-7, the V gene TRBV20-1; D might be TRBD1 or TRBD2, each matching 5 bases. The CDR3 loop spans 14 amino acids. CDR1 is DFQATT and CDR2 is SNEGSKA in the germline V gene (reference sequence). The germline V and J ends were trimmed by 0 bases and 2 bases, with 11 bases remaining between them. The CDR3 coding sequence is TGCAGTGCTAGAGATCGGGGCCGGACCTACGAGCAGTACTTC. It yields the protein CSARDRGRTYEQYF.

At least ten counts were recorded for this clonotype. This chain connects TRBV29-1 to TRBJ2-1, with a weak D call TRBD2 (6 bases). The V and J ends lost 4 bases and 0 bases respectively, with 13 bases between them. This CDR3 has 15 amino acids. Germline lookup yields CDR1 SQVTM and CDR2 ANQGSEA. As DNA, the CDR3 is TGCAGCGTTGGGGCTAGCGTGAGCTCCTACAATGAGCAGTTCTTC. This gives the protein CSVGASVSSYNEQFF.

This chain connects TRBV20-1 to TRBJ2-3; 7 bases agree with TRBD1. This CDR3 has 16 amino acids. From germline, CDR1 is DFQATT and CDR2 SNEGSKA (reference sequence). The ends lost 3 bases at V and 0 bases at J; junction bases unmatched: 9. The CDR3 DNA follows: TGCAGTGCTAGCAGGACAGGACGGGCTAGCACAGATACGCAGTATTTT. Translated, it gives CSASRTGRASTDTQYF.

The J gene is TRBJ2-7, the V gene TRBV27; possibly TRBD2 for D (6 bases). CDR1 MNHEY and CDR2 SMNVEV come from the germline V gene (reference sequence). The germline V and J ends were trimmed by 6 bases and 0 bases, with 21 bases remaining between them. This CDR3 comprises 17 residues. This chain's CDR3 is CASSIPPGLESSYEQYF. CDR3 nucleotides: TGTGCCAGCAGCATCCCCCCGGGACTTGAGAGCTCCTACGAGCAGTACTTC.

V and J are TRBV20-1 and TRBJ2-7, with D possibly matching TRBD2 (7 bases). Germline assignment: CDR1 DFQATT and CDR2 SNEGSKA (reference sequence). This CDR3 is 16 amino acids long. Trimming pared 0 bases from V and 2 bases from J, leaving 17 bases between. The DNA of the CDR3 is TGCAGTGCTAGAGATCGGGGGGCGGGGGAACCCTACGAGCAGTACTTC. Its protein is CSARDRGAGEPYEQYF.

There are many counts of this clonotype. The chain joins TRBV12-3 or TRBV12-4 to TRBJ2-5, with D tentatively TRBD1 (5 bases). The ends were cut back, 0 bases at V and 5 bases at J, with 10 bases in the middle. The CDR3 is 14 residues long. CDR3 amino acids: CASSLARRAETQYF. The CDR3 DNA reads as TGTGCCAGCAGTTTAGCGCGCAGGGCCGAGACCCAGTACTTC.

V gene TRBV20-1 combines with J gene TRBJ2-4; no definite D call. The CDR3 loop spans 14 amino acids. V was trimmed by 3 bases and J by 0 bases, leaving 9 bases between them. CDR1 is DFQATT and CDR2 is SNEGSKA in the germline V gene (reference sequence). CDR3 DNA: TGCAGTGCTAGGGGATCCCTAGCCAAAAACATTCAGTACTTC. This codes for CSARGSLAKNIQYF.

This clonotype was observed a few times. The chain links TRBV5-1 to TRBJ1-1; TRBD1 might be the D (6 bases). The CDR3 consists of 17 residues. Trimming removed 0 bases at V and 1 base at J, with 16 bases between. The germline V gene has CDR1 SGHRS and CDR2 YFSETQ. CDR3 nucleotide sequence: TGCGCCAGCAGCTTGGACAGTGGGGGCTGGGGGAACACTGAAGCTTTCTTT. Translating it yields CASSLDSGGWGNTEAFF.

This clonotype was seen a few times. CDR3 bases: TGTGCCAGCAGTTACTCGTTCACAGATACGCAGTATTTT. It codes for CASSYSFTDTQYF. The V call is TRBV6-6, the J call TRBJ2-3; D gene uncertain. V lost 0 bases, J lost 2 bases, and 3 bases lay in between. CDR3 size: 13 residues. Germline V gene sequence: CDR1 MNHNY, CDR2 SVGAGI (reference sequence).

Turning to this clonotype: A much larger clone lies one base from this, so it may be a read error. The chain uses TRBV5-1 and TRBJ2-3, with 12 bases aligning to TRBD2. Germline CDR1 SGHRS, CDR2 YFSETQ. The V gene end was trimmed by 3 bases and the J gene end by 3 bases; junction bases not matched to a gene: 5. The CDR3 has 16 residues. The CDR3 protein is CASSSASGRGTDTQYF. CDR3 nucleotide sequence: TGCGCCAGCAGCTCGGCTAGCGGGAGGGGAACAGATACGCAGTATTTT.

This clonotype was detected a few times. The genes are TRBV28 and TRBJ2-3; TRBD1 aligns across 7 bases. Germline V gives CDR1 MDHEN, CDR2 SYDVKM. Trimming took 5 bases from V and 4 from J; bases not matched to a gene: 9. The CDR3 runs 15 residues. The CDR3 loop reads CASSDTGTAADTQYF. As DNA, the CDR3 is TGTGCCAGCAGTGACACCGGGACAGCAGCAGATACGCAGTATTTT.

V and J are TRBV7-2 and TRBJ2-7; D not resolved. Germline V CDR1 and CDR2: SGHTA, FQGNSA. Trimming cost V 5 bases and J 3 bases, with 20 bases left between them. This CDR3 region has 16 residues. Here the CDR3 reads CASSPTIWTAIYEQYF. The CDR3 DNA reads TGTGCCAGCAGCCCGACAATTTGGACGGCGATCTACGAGCAGTACTTC. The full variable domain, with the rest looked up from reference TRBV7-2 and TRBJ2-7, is GAGVSQSPSNKVTEKGKDVELRCDPISGHTALYWYRQSLGQGLEFLIYFQGNSAPDKSGLPSDRFSAERTGGSVSTLTIQRTQQEDSAVYLCASSPTIWTAIYEQYFGPGTRLTVT.

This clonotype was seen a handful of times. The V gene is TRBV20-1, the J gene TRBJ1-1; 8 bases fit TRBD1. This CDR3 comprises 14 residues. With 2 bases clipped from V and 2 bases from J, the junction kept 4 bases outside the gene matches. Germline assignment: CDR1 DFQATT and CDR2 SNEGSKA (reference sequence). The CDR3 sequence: CSARNRGFNTEAFF. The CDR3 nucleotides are TGCAGTGCTAGAAACAGGGGGTTTAACACTGAAGCTTTCTTT.

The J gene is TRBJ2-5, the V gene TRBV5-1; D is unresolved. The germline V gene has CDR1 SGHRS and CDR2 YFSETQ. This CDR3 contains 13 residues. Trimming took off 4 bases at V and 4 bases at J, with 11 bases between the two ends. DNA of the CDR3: TGCGCCAGCAGCCACGGTGGTGGAGAGACCCAGTACTTC. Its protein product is CASSHGGGETQYF.